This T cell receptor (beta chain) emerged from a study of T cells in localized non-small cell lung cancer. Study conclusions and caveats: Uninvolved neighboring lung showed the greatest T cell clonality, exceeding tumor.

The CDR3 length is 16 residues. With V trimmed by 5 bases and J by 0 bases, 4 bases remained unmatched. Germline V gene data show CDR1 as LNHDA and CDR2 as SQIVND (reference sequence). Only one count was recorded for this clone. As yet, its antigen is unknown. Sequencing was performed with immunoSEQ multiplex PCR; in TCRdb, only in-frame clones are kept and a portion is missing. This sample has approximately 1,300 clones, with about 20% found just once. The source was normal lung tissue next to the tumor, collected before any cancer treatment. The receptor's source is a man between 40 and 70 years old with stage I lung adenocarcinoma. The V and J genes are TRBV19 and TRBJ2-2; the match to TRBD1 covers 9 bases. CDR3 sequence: CASSLGQGTNTGELFF. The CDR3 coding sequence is TGTGCCAGTAGTTTGGGACAGGGAACGAACACCGGGGAGCTGTTTTTT.